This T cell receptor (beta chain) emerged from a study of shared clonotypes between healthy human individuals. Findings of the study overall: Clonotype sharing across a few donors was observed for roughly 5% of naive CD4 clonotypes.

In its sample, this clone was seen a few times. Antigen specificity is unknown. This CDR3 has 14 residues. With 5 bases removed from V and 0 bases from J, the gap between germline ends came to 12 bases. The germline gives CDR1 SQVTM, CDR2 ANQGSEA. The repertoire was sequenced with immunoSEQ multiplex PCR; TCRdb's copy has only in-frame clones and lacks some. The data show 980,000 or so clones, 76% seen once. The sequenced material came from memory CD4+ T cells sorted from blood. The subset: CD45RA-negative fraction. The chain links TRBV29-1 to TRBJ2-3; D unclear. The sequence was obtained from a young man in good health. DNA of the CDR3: TGCAGCGTTTGGGCCCGAGCTAGCACAGATACGCAGTATTTT. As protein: CSVWARASTDTQYF.